This TCR beta chain was observed in a study of blood T cells in healthy people across ages. Study results and limitations: Observed TCR beta diversity per million T cells went down as age went up. This fall followed a roughly linear course with age.

This CDR3 contains 15 residues. The junction had 6 bases not matched to a gene; V was cut back by 5 bases and J by 2 bases. The germline V gene encodes CDR1 MNHEY and CDR2 SVGEGT. PCR was performed a second time for roughly 7 to 12 cycles using a sample-barcoded 5' primer and a J-beta primer mix. TCRdb ran MiXCR on the 5' RACE reads and lists one entry per CDR3 protein. The sample has 550,000 to 750,000 distinct CDR3 sequences; under 25% are singletons. This clonotype has a handful of counts. Its specificity is unknown. The specimen was blood. The clonotype was recovered from a man aged 70-80 years in good health. The genes are TRBV6-2 or TRBV6-3 and TRBJ2-7; 10 nucleotides line up with TRBD2. The CDR3 DNA reads as TGTGCCAGCAGTCGGACTAGCGGATTTACCTACGAGCAGTACTTC. Residues: CASSRTSGFTYEQYF.